The 20 T cell receptor beta chains reported below all come from one sample, sequenced in a study of blood T cell repertoires in COVID-19. Sequencing was performed with immunoSEQ multiplex PCR; in TCRdb, only in-frame clones are kept and a portion is missing. The data hold 250,000 to 350,000 clones, with 88% observed a single time. Material for sequencing was peripheral blood. The receptors were sampled from a woman aged 25 to 39 with COVID-19, enrolled during active disease.

This chain joins TRBV24-1 and TRBJ2-3; D may be TRBD2 (6 bases). CDR3 length: 13 amino acids. Looked up from germline, CDR1 is KGHDR and CDR2 is SFDVKD. V shed 10 bases and J shed 1 base, with 11 bases lying between them. CDR3 region: CATGLRGTDTQYF. CDR3 sequence (DNA): TGTGCCACGGGACTGCGGGGCACAGATACGCAGTATTTT.

V and J are TRBV10-1 and TRBJ1-5, with 7 bases aligning to TRBD1. This CDR3 region has 13 residues. The J segment lost 5 bases and the V segment lost 6 bases, leaving 4 bases of the junction unmatched. In germline, CDR1 is WNHNN, CDR2 SYGVQD (reference sequence). The CDR3 here is CASSRDRDQPQHF. The CDR3 nucleotides are TGCGCCAGCAGCCGCGACAGGGATCAGCCCCAGCATTTT.

The rearrangement joins TRBV21-1 to TRBJ1-5; TRBD1 is taken as the D call from the table, unchecked against the DNA. TRBV21-1 is reported as a pseudogene. The CDR3 extends over 19 amino acids. This chain's CDR3 is CASSKDPGTASLGYQPQHF. DNA for the CDR3: TGTGCCAGCAGCAAGGACCCCGGGACAGCAAGCCTAGGGTATCAGCCCCAGCATTTT.

The count of this clone is one. The V and J genes are TRBV5-4 and TRBJ2-3; D is possibly TRBD2 (6 bases). Germline V gene sequence: CDR1 SGHNT, CDR2 YYREEE (reference sequence). The CDR3 length is 15 residues. V lost 4 bases to trimming and J lost 4 bases, with 16 bases between them. This CDR3 reads CASSPPPGAADTQYF. For the CDR3, the DNA is TGTGCCAGCAGCCCGCCCCCGGGAGCTGCAGATACGCAGTATTTT.

To note about this clone: Within the sample, other DNA sequences also encode this same CDR3. The genes are TRBV6-4 and TRBJ1-2; the match to TRBD1 covers 10 bases. Looked up from germline, CDR1 is MRHNA and CDR2 is SNTAGT. With 2 bases clipped from V and 7 bases from J, the junction kept 1 base outside the gene matches. CDR3 length: 13 amino acids. The CDR3 DNA sequence: TGTGCCAGCAGTGACCGGACAGGGGGTGGCTACACCTTC. Its protein is CASSDRTGGGYTF.

The chain employs TRBV7-8 and TRBJ2-5; 7 bases fit TRBD2. This CDR3 is 16 amino acids long. Trimming took 1 base from V and 2 from J; bases not matched to a gene: 7. Germline V gene data show CDR1 as SGHVS and CDR2 as FQNEAQ. CDR3 in amino acids: CASSLVRTGGQETQYF. The CDR3 bases are TGTGCCAGCAGCTTAGTCAGGACGGGAGGACAAGAGACCCAGTACTTC.

V usage is TRBV7-2 and J usage is TRBJ2-3, with D possibly TRBD2 on 6 matching bases. V lost 2 bases, J lost 1 base, and 7 bases lay in between. Germline-derived CDR1 and CDR2 are SGHTA and FQGNSA. The CDR3 sequence is 14 residues long. Written as DNA, the CDR3 is TGTGCCAGCAGCTTATCTAGCGGCACAGATACGCAGTATTTT. Protein product: CASSLSSGTDTQYF.

The chain recombines TRBV7-3 with TRBJ1-6, with TRBD1 matching over 7 bases. CDR1 is SGHTA and CDR2 is FQGTGA in the germline V gene. The CDR3 extends over 15 amino acids. Trimming at V came to 4 bases and at J to 5 bases, leaving 5 bases not matched to a gene. The CDR3 region has the DNA TGTGCCAGCAGCTCAGGAGGGACAGATAATTCACCCCTCCACTTT. Translation: CASSSGGTDNSPLHF.

J is TRBJ2-5 and V is TRBV12-3 or TRBV12-4; the match to TRBD1 covers 7 bases. V lost 6 bases and J lost 4; bases outside the gene matches: 5. The CDR3 has 13 amino acids. This chain's CDR3 is CASRETGLETQYF. The CDR3 nucleotides read TGTGCCAGCAGGGAGACAGGGTTAGAGACCCAGTACTTC.

The rearrangement joins TRBV28 to TRBJ2-7; 9 nucleotides agree with TRBD1. The V segment lost 6 bases and the J segment 4 bases; nucleotides outside the gene matches: 10. The CDR3 is made up of 15 amino acids. The germline V gene encodes CDR1 MDHEN and CDR2 SYDVKM. The CDR3 reads CASSLGTGQFYEQYF. CDR3 bases: TGTGCCAGCAGCCTCGGGACAGGGCAATTTTACGAGCAGTACTTC.

The chain combines TRBV28 with TRBJ1-5; 7 nucleotides match TRBD1. Trimming cost V 6 bases and J 5 bases; bases outside gene matches: 4. The CDR3 covers 13 residues. Germline assignment: CDR1 MDHEN and CDR2 SYDVKM. CDR3: CASRGTDDQPQHF. DNA of the CDR3: TGTGCCAGCAGAGGGACAGACGATCAGCCCCAGCATTTT. The entire variable domain, with the rest obtained from reference TRBV28 and TRBJ1-5, is as follows: DVKVTQSSRYLVKRTGEKVFLECVQDMDHENMFWYRQDPGLGLRLIYFSYDVKMKEKGDIPEGYSVSREKKERFSLILESASTNQTSMYLCASRGTDDQPQHFGDGTRLSIL.

The rearrangement uses TRBV24-1 and TRBJ2-3; 11 positions match TRBD2. Germline lookup yields CDR1 KGHDR and CDR2 SFDVKD. V lost 4 bases to trimming and J lost 4 bases; unmatched junction nucleotides: 6. There are 16 residues in the CDR3. CDR3 nucleotide sequence: TGTGCCACCAGTGACACCGGGACTAGCGGATCAGATACGCAGTATTTT. Its protein product is CATSDTGTSGSDTQYF.

J is TRBJ2-7 and V is TRBV29-1; 7 nucleotides line up with TRBD1. V was pared by 7 bases and J by 6 bases, with 12 bases of the junction left unmatched. The CDR3 totals 13 residues. Germline CDR1 is SQVTM and CDR2 is ANQGSEA. The CDR3 DNA reads as TGCAGCGGGCAGACAGGGTCGGTCGGCGAGCAGTACTTC. Its protein product is CSGQTGSVGEQYF.

V usage is TRBV4-2 and J usage is TRBJ1-1; 8 bases are a match to TRBD1. The trim removed 4 bases at V and 7 bases at J, leaving 5 bases unmatched. Germline CDR1 is LGHNA and CDR2 is YNFKEQ. The CDR3 has 13 residues. CDR3 DNA sequence: TGTGCCAGCAGCCGCGACAGGGGAGGTGAAGCTTTCTTT. This translates into CASSRDRGGEAFF.

Here the CDR3 reads CASSLGREGPSREQYF. The DNA for the CDR3 is TGCGCCAGCAGCTTGGGTCGGGAGGGCCCGAGTCGTGAGCAGTACTTC. V and J are TRBV5-1 and TRBJ2-7; 8 bases are shared with TRBD2. The germline CDR1 and CDR2 sequences are SGHRS and YFSETQ. V gave up 0 bases and J gave up 7 bases; unmatched junction bases: 12. CDR3 length equals 16 residues.

CDR3 sequence: CASARGADTQYF. The CDR3 nucleotides are TGCGCCAGCGCACGGGGGGCAGATACGCAGTATTTT. V gene TRBV10-1 combines with J gene TRBJ2-3, with 7 bases identical to TRBD2. This CDR3 comprises 12 residues. Germline V gene lookup returns CDR1 WNHNN and CDR2 SYGVQD (reference sequence). Trimming removed 8 bases from V and 4 bases from J; junction bases left unmatched: 3.

This chain joins TRBV5-8 and TRBJ1-1; TRBD1 aligns across 8 bases. This CDR3 contains 14 residues. Germline CDR1 and CDR2: SGHTS and YDEGEE. The J segment lost 4 bases and the V segment lost 4 bases, leaving 6 bases of the junction unmatched. The chain's CDR3 is CASSGQGVPTEAFF. DNA for the CDR3: TGTGCCAGCAGCGGACAGGGCGTCCCCACTGAAGCTTTCTTT.

The J gene is TRBJ1-5, the V gene TRBV3-1 (or the pseudogene TRBV3-2); D remains unclear. The CDR3 runs 13 residues. Germline V gene lookup returns CDR1 LGHDT and CDR2 YNNKEL (reference sequence). V dropped 0 bases and J dropped 6 bases, with 6 bases sitting between them. The CDR3 region is CASSQDTGQPQHF. The CDR3 DNA sequence: TGTGCCAGCAGCCAAGATACGGGTCAGCCCCAGCATTTT.

This chain joins TRBV30 and TRBJ2-1, with 11 bases identical to TRBD2. V was pared by 5 bases and J by 7 bases, with 13 bases of the junction left unmatched. The CDR3 has 16 amino acids. Germline CDR1 is GTSNPN and CDR2 is SVGIG (reference sequence). CDR3 region: CAWGEVTSGRGNEQFF. Written as DNA, the CDR3 is TGTGCCTGGGGGGAGGTCACTAGCGGGAGAGGGAATGAGCAGTTCTTC.

There are a few counts of this clone. The chain uses TRBV4-1 and TRBJ1-3, with a tentative D call TRBD1 (5 bases). The CDR3 consists of 15 residues. Germline CDR1 and CDR2: MGHRA and YSYEKL. V was cut by 1 base and J by 4 bases, with 11 bases left in between. CDR3 residues: CASSQGGQGGNTIYF. The CDR3 DNA is TGCGCCAGCAGCCAAGGGGGCCAAGGGGGAAACACCATATATTTT.